A selection of T cell receptor beta chains follows, all from one sample in a study of cytomegalovirus exposure and HLA in healthy donors. Sequencing used immunoSEQ multiplex PCR; TCRdb keeps in-frame clones, though not all of them. The sample includes about 89,000 clones, roughly 85% of them seen just once. Sequenced input: PBMCs. The origin of the receptors is a middle-aged man in good health and CMV-seropositive. Both conserved end residues are trimmed from each CDR3.

TRBV28 | ASSGGGTAGNTIY
TRBV6-5 | ASSTSGGTGELF
TRBV7-6 | ASSLTTPGLAGGLWKTDTQY
TRBV6-1 | ASSEKQGGNTIY
TRBV5-1 | ASSLVGTAGNTIY
TRBV10-2 | ASSRYGANTGELF
TRBV7-9 | ASSLGDRTNSPLH
TRBV7-6 | ASSVGGLITNEKLF
TRBV5-1 | ASSLGVLADSYEQY
TRBV2 | ASRREGVTMAEAF
TRBV10-2 | ASRGQGNTGELF
TRBV5-4 | ASSHDRAESQPQH
TRBV5-4 | ASSLSLSSYNSPLH
TRBV5-8 | ASSYRQGNNYGYT
TRBV5-1 | ASSLFAGANEKLF
TRBV18 | ATKRDTEAF
TRBV5-1 | ASRVIGAGQETQY
TRBV13 | ASSLRQGVANEQF
TRBV9 | ASSSGPSTDTQY
TRBV2 | ASSEMGQGQAF
TRBV11-3 | ASSLGAGWETQY
TRBV27 | ASSLQGTSGEQF
TRBV2 | ASTRTGLNTEAF
TRBV6-6 | ASRPSSFTHYEQY
TRBV5-1 | ASSLLREGRETQY
TRBV6-1 | ASRGTLYEQY
TRBV6-5 | ASSALAGGQETQY
TRBV11-3 | ASSLERGSSYEQY
TRBV9 | ASSVVPSGTDTQY
TRBV6-4 | ASRETGGLYPATNEKLF
TRBV4-1 | ASSQVLQGVTYEQY
TRBV28 | ASSFTSGGYEQY
TRBV5-4 | ASSRGESQETQY
TRBV29-1 | SVAWTENTEAF
TRBV5-1 | ASSRTSGREYEQY
TRBV27 | ASSLSPSTGRDEKLF
TRBV19 | ASSMMRTPNTGELF
TRBV4-2 | ASSQVASGGETQY
TRBV7-8 | ASSKTGSGYEQY
TRBV5-4 | ASSLGQGIPEAF
TRBV4-2 | ASSQGVAQGGREQY
TRBV30 | AWVQAEAF